The 29 T cell receptor beta chains below were found in one sample sequenced in a study of OX40 agonist ivuxolimab in advanced cancers. Libraries were made using the immunoSEQ multiplex PCR assay. As stored in TCRdb, this immuneACCESS dataset retains in-frame rearrangements with V and J assigned. A fraction of the clones does not appear; measured against another copy, unresolved V genes explain less than half of the discrepancy, and the remainder lacks a known reason. The sample yields about 64,000 clones; roughly nine tenths were counted once. The ten largest make up less than 6% of the sample. The sample in question was CD4+ or CD8+ T cells sorted from blood, obtained in a trial of the OX40 agonist ivuxolimab. These receptors all come from an adult with an advanced solid tumor such as melanoma, head and neck, liver or kidney cancer.

This chain uses TRBV19 with TRBJ2-3; 16 positions agree with TRBD2. Trimming at V came to 5 bases and at J to 2 bases, leaving 4 bases not matched to a gene. The CDR3 covers 17 residues. Per the germline V gene, CDR1 is LNHDA and CDR2 is SQIVND (reference sequence). CDR3 coding DNA: TGTGCCAGTAGTTCGGGACTAGCGGGGGGGTTCACAGATACGCAGTATTTT. Its translation: CASSSGLAGGFTDTQYF.

The chain has TRBV2 and TRBJ1-5; 9 nucleotides match TRBD1. The germline CDR1 and CDR2 sequences are SNHLY and FYNNEI. V shed 7 bases and J 4 bases; nucleotides not matched to a gene: 2. The CDR3 covers 13 residues. In DNA, the CDR3 is TGTGCCAGCACGGGACAGGGTAATCAGCCCCAGCATTTT. Translation gives CASTGQGNQPQHF.

The rearrangement joins TRBV6-1 to TRBJ2-7; 7 bases are shared with TRBD2. V lost 7 bases, J lost 3 bases, and 3 bases stayed unmatched. CDR3 size: 12 residues. Germline V CDR1 and CDR2: MNHNS, SASEGT. CDR3 nucleotide sequence: TGTGCCAGCACTACTAGCGTCTACGAGCAGTACTTC. Residues: CASTTSVYEQYF.

The chain has TRBV29-1 and TRBJ2-7; D not resolved. Deletions cut 1 base from V and 5 bases from J, with 12 bases between. Germline V gene sequence: CDR1 SQVTM, CDR2 ANQGSEA. This CDR3 contains 13 residues. The CDR3 coding sequence is TGCAGCGTTGAAGTCCCCGGATTCCACGAGCAGTACTTC. Translation gives CSVEVPGFHEQYF.

The chain recombines TRBV10-1 with TRBJ2-1, with TRBD2 matching 9 bases. This CDR3 is built from 16 residues. V shed 0 bases and J 9 bases; nucleotides not matched to a gene: 9. Germline-derived CDR1 and CDR2 are WNHNN and SYGVQD (reference sequence). The CDR3 loop reads CASSESKLAGVSEQFF. Here the CDR3 DNA reads TGCGCCAGCAGTGAGTCTAAGTTAGCGGGAGTAAGTGAGCAGTTCTTC.

The V gene is TRBV2, the J gene TRBJ1-1; tentatively, D is TRBD1 (5 bases). CDR3 length: 14 residues. The V gene lost 5 bases and the J gene lost 1 base, with 11 bases spanning the gap. From germline, CDR1 is SNHLY and CDR2 FYNNEI. This chain's CDR3 is CASSKDGTNTEAFF. CDR3 bases: TGTGCCAGCAGTAAAGACGGGACGAACACTGAAGCTTTCTTT.

This clone was seen a single time. The chain carries TRBV6-5 and TRBJ1-3, with 7 bases aligning to TRBD1. The ends lost 4 bases at V and 1 base at J; junction bases unmatched: 4. The CDR3 loop spans 15 amino acids. Germline loops: CDR1 MNHEY, CDR2 SVGAGI. CDR3 nucleotide sequence: TGTGCCAGCAGTTCCACAGGGGATTCTGGAAACACCATATATTTT. Protein sequence: CASSSTGDSGNTIYF.

In this sample, this clone turned up once. V and J are TRBV6-1 and TRBJ2-7, with D unresolved. Looked up from germline, CDR1 is MNHNS and CDR2 is SASEGT. Trimming cost V 5 bases and J 4 bases, with 6 bases left between them. The CDR3 extends over 11 amino acids. In DNA, the CDR3 is TGTGCCAGCAGTCCTTTGTACGAGCAGTACTTC. Translating gives CASSPLYEQYF.

The chain has TRBV28 and TRBJ1-2; weak D call: TRBD1 (5 bases). Germline CDR1 is MDHEN and CDR2 is SYDVKM. The length of the CDR3 is 15 residues. V was cut by 4 bases and J by 0 bases, with 12 bases left in between. This CDR3 is CASSSSQASNYGYTF. In nucleotides, the CDR3 is TGTGCCAGCAGTTCTTCACAGGCCTCTAACTATGGCTACACCTTC.

V usage is TRBV28 and J usage is TRBJ2-5; TRBD1 matches at 11 bases. The CDR3 contains 19 residues. V shed 2 bases and J 5 bases; nucleotides not matched to a gene: 16. CDR1 and CDR2 (germline): MDHEN, SYDVKM. The CDR3 spells CASSLAGQGAGGRGETQYF. DNA of the CDR3: TGTGCCAGCAGTTTAGCCGGACAGGGGGCGGGCGGTCGTGGGGAGACCCAGTACTTC.

V gene TRBV13 combines with J gene TRBJ1-2; 8 nucleotides line up with TRBD1. The trim removed 2 bases at V and 8 bases at J, leaving 1 base unmatched. The CDR3 is 12 amino acids. Germline CDR1 and CDR2: PRHDT and FYEKMQ (reference sequence). The CDR3 spells CASSLQGAGYTF. CDR3 coding DNA: TGTGCCAGCAGCTTACAGGGGGCGGGCTACACCTTC.

The chain employs TRBV7-3 and TRBJ2-4, with D maybe TRBD2 (6 bases). This CDR3 contains 18 residues. From germline, CDR1 is SGHTA and CDR2 FQGTGA. Trimming removed 4 bases at V and 4 bases at J, with 23 bases between. The CDR3 loop reads CASSSGRAGRTAKNIQYF. CDR3 coding DNA: TGTGCCAGCAGCTCGGGCCGTGCGGGGAGGACGGCAAAAAACATTCAGTACTTC.

This clone was picked up one time. V and J are TRBV11-2 and TRBJ2-4, with TRBD2 matching over 9 bases. V gave up 4 bases and J gave up 2 bases; unmatched junction bases: 12. The germline V gene has CDR1 SGHAT and CDR2 FQNNGV. CDR3 length equals 18 residues. The chain's CDR3 is CASSSTSGALLSKNIQYF. The CDR3 DNA is TGTGCCAGCAGCTCGACTAGCGGAGCCCTTCTGTCCAAAAACATTCAGTACTTC.

Only one count was recorded for this clone. The V call is TRBV5-4, the J call TRBJ2-7; D perhaps matches TRBD2 (6 bases). The CDR3 spans 13 residues. V was clipped by 4 bases and J by 4 bases, with 12 bases between them. The V gene's germline CDR1 is SGHNT and CDR2 YYREEE (reference sequence). The CDR3 reads CASSMAGGYEQYF. CDR3 DNA sequence: TGTGCCAGCAGCATGGCCGGGGGTTACGAGCAGTACTTC.

The V and J genes are TRBV29-1 and TRBJ2-7; the match to TRBD1 covers 11 bases. Germline V lookup: CDR1 SQVTM, CDR2 ANQGSEA. The ends lost 8 bases at V and 5 bases at J; junction bases unmatched: 5. The CDR3 is 12 amino acids. In DNA form, the CDR3 reads TGCAGCATCGGACAGGGGGCCCACGAGCAGTACTTC. Its translation is CSIGQGAHEQYF.

This clone was recorded only once. The V and J genes are TRBV11-2 and TRBJ2-7, with 9 bases aligning to TRBD2. V lost 4 bases, J lost 6 bases, and 13 bases stayed unmatched. The length of the CDR3 is 16 residues. CDR1 is SGHAT, CDR2 FQNNGV, per germline. The chain's CDR3 is CASSSPLAGIVREQYF. Here the CDR3 DNA reads TGTGCCAGCAGCTCCCCCCTAGCGGGAATTGTTCGCGAGCAGTACTTC.

This rearrangement joins TRBV11-2 to TRBJ1-2; 11 nucleotides agree with TRBD1. V was pared by 4 bases and J by 8 bases, with 12 bases of the junction left unmatched. Germline V CDR1 and CDR2: SGHAT, FQNNGV. This CDR3 has 16 residues. CDR3 amino acids: CASSSVSGTGGRGYTF. The CDR3, as DNA: TGTGCCAGCAGCTCAGTCTCCGGGACAGGGGGTCGGGGCTACACCTTC.

The chain links TRBV11-2 to TRBJ2-1; perhaps TRBD2 as D (6 bases). The CDR3 extends over 13 amino acids. Trimming removed 11 bases from V and 8 bases from J, with 19 bases in between. CDR1 and CDR2 from the germline V gene are SGHAT and FQNNGV. For the CDR3, the DNA is TGTGCCGACGGTCGGGGGAGTAGAGATGAGCAGTTCTTC. Translation: CADGRGSRDEQFF. Full variable domain (rest looked up from reference TRBV11-2 and TRBJ2-1): EAGVAQSPRYKIIEKRQSVAFWCNPISGHATLYWYQQILGQGPKLLIQFQNNGVVDDSQLPKDRFSAERLKGVDSTLKIQPAKLEDSAVYLCADGRGSRDEQFFGPGTRLTVL.

V usage is TRBV5-4 and J usage is TRBJ2-7, with TRBD1 as a possible D gene (5 bases). The CDR3 is 14 residues long. Deletions cut 3 bases from V and 1 base from J, with 11 bases between. Germline CDR1 reads SGHNT; CDR2 reads YYREEE (reference sequence). The CDR3 region is CASSSQTGSYEQYF. DNA of the CDR3: TGTGCCAGCAGCTCTCAAACAGGTTCCTACGAGCAGTACTTC.

This clone was recorded a few times. V gene TRBV5-4 combines with J gene TRBJ1-2; the match to TRBD1 covers 10 bases. V shed 5 bases and J 6 bases; nucleotides not matched to a gene: 7. This CDR3 is built from 14 residues. CDR1 and CDR2 from the germline V gene are SGHNT and YYREEE (reference sequence). CDR3 sequence reads: CASSPGQGWNGYTF. CDR3 DNA sequence: TGTGCCAGCAGTCCGGGACAGGGGTGGAATGGCTACACCTTC.

DNA for the CDR3: TGTGCCAGCAGAAGGGACTTTACGCAGTATTTT. Translating it yields CASRRDFTQYF. This chain connects TRBV6-5 to TRBJ2-3, with D possibly being TRBD2 (6 bases). The germline gives CDR1 MNHEY, CDR2 SVGAGI. V lost 6 bases and J 8 bases, leaving 9 bases between the germline ends. This CDR3 contains 11 residues.

The J gene is TRBJ2-1, the V gene TRBV5-4; D uncertain. There are 15 residues in the CDR3. In germline, CDR1 is SGHNT, CDR2 YYREEE (reference sequence). V was trimmed by 0 bases and J by 0 bases, leaving 7 bases between them. CDR3 loop: CASSLGPSSYNEQFF. CDR3 coding DNA: TGTGCCAGCAGCTTGGGGCCGAGCTCCTACAATGAGCAGTTCTTC.

The chain is built from TRBV10-3 and TRBJ1-2, with D hard to call. The ends were cut back, 1 base at V and 2 bases at J, with 8 bases in the middle. Germline CDR1 reads ENHRY; CDR2 reads SYGVKD. The CDR3 runs to 14 residues. CDR3 protein: CAISELQTNYGYTF. In DNA form, the CDR3 reads TGTGCCATCAGTGAGTTACAGACCAACTATGGCTACACCTTC.

The CDR3 protein is CASSVDSGNTEAFF. The CDR3 coding sequence is TGTGCCAGCAGCGTAGACTCGGGGAACACTGAAGCTTTCTTT. V gene TRBV9 combines with J gene TRBJ1-1; D unresolved. The CDR3 loop spans 14 amino acids. The V gene lost 0 bases and the J gene lost 1 base, with 7 bases spanning the gap. CDR1 is SGDLS, CDR2 YYNGEE, per germline. The full variable domain, rest sourced from reference TRBV9 and TRBJ1-1, is DSGVTQTPKHLITATGQRVTLRCSPRSGDLSVYWYQQSLDQGLQFLIQYYNGEERAKGNILERFSAQQFPDLHSELNLSSLELGDSALYFCASSVDSGNTEAFFGQGTRLTVV.

The chain is built from TRBV10-3 and TRBJ2-1, with D uncertain. Per the germline V gene, CDR1 is ENHRY and CDR2 is SYGVKD. The V end was cut by 0 bases, the J end by 7 bases, with 10 bases between. CDR3 size: 14 residues. The CDR3 protein is CAISESKAWNEQFF. CDR3 coding DNA: TGTGCCATCAGTGAGTCAAAGGCTTGGAATGAGCAGTTCTTC.

The V call is TRBV5-1, the J call TRBJ2-5; tentatively, D is TRBD2 (6 bases). This CDR3 is 13 amino acids long. Germline V CDR1 and CDR2: SGHRS, YFSETQ. V shed 5 bases and J shed 1 base, with 9 bases lying between them. The CDR3 coding sequence is TGCGCCAGCAGGGGGGGAACCCAAGAGACCCAGTACTTC. Translation: CASRGGTQETQYF.

With respect to this clone: It is likely a read error, because the conserved phenylalanine at the end of the CDR3 is missing. The limits of the CDR3 on the DNA are not certain, so only TCRdb's listed CDR3 is given. This rearrangement joins TRBV19 to TRBJ2-3. Inclusive of both ends, the CDR3 amounts to 8 amino acids. The germline V gene has CDR1 LNHDA and CDR2 SQIVND (reference sequence). CDR3 loop: CATWDLWR.

The V gene is TRBV19, the J gene TRBJ2-1; D gene ambiguous. The V gene lost 7 bases and the J gene lost 4 bases, with 5 bases spanning the gap. CDR3 length: 11 residues. The germline CDR1 and CDR2 sequences are LNHDA and SQIVND (reference sequence). CDR3 sequence reads: CASMVYNEQFF. For the CDR3, the DNA is TGTGCCAGTATGGTGTACAATGAGCAGTTCTTC.

CDR3 DNA: TGTGCCAGAAGACAGGGCAGCACAGATACGCAGTATTTT. It codes for CARRQGSTDTQYF. This chain uses TRBV6-4 with TRBJ2-3; 7 positions match TRBD1. Germline CDR1 and CDR2: MRHNA and SNTAGT. The V gene end was trimmed by 9 bases and the J gene end by 0 bases; junction bases not matched to a gene: 3. The CDR3 sequence is 13 residues long.